The sequence of this TCR beta chain was determined in a study of shared clonotypes between healthy human individuals. General study results and limits: Naive subsets generally had larger estimated richness than memory subsets. The researchers took only blood, and tissue repertoires probably look different. Clonotypes shared by all four sorted-subset donors had higher generation probabilities than non-shared clonotypes.

In the case of this clone: Its antigen is unidentified.

Naive CD8 cells lacked CD45RO and underwent positive selection for CCR7, leaving out terminally differentiated effector memory CD45RA+ cells. Trimming took off 3 bases at V and 3 bases at J, with 11 bases between the two ends. The CDR3 contains 15 residues. Germline V gene data show CDR1 as LNHDA and CDR2 as SQIVND (reference sequence). Clones were sequenced by immunoSEQ multiplex PCR, and TCRdb holds only the in-frame ones, with some missing. The data hold 450,000 to 700,000 clones, with over 95% observed a single time. The chain joins TRBV19 to TRBJ1-4, with D possibly TRBD1 on 5 matching bases. The clonotype originates from a woman between 25 and 40 years old in good health. Input material: naive CD8+ T cells sorted from blood. CDR3 sequence (DNA): TGTGCCAGTAGTATGACGGGGGGATCTAATGAAAAACTGTTTTTT. Translating it yields CASSMTGGSNEKLFF.